The T cell receptor (beta chain) under discussion was sequenced for a study of CD4 T cells in relation to SARS-CoV-2 and coronaviruses. On the study more broadly: After about nine days of antigen culture, PBMC TCR beta CDR3s were sequenced. The HLA restriction of the shared crossreactive spike epitopes was mapped.

Unexposed donor CD4+ T cells date from about 2011-2018, before the COVID-19 pandemic. CD4+ T cells were isolated from the cells after more than 8 days of culture. As cell numbers allowed, unexposed-donor CD4+ T cells faced SARS-CoV-2 S/N and four cold-coronavirus spikes. On days 3 and 7, cultures got half fresh IL-2 medium. A note on this clone: Its specificity is unknown.

Libraries were prepared by immunoSEQ multiplex PCR; TCRdb keeps only in-frame clonotypes and omits some of them. This sample has 21,000 or so clones, with around 80% found just once. V lost 5 bases, J lost 13 bases, and 12 bases lay in between. The germline V gene encodes CDR1 MNHEY and CDR2 SVGAGI. The CDR3 is made up of 12 amino acids. The V and J genes are TRBV6-5 and TRBJ1-6, with a possible D match to TRBD1 (5 bases). This sequence originates from a human donor in good health. The sample was CD4+ T cells from PBMCs, cultured in vitro. The CDR3 region has the DNA TGTGCCAGCAGTCCCGGGACGTTCCCCCTCCACTTT. This sequence encodes CASSPGTFPLHF.